These 22 T cell receptor beta chains were all obtained from the same sample, sequenced in a study of a mutant IDH1 vaccine in newly diagnosed glioma. Generated by immunoSEQ multiplex PCR, the TCRdb table keeps only in-frame clones and is missing some. The table shows roughly 54,000 clones, with roughly 80% occurring only once. The time point here: week 35, safety follow-up. In the vaccine, a single dose held 300 ug of the mutant IDH1 20-mer peptide, along with topical imiquimod. Their recognized antigens are unknown. This material consisted of PBMCs, taken from a glioma patient whose treatment included an IDH1 peptide vaccine. These receptors originate from a woman between 18 and 29 years old with glioma.

The rearrangement links TRBV4-1 to TRBJ2-7; weak D call: TRBD2 (5 bases). The germline V gene has CDR1 MGHRA and CDR2 YSYEKL. This CDR3 is 15 amino acids long. Trimming left V 1 base short and J 4 bases short, with 14 bases between. The CDR3 reads CASSQGEGSPYEQYF. The CDR3 nucleotides read TGCGCCAGCAGCCAAGGGGAAGGGAGCCCGTACGAGCAGTACTTC.

The chain links TRBV7-2 to TRBJ2-1; 11 bases fit TRBD2. The germline CDR1 and CDR2 sequences are SGHTA and FQGNSA. CDR3 length: 15 amino acids. The V gene end was trimmed by 5 bases and the J gene end by 4 bases; junction bases not matched to a gene: 4. The CDR3 loop is CASSLLAGGYNEQFF. The CDR3 bases are TGTGCCAGCAGCCTTCTAGCGGGGGGTTACAATGAGCAGTTCTTC.

The rearrangement uses TRBV18 and TRBJ2-7, with D tentatively TRBD1 (6 bases). The V end lost 0 bases, the J end lost 3 bases, and 15 bases lay between the germline ends. CDR3 size: 16 residues. CDR1 KGHSH and CDR2 LQKENI come from the germline V gene. DNA for the CDR3: TGTGCCAGCTCACCACCGCGGACAGCCCTAATCTACGAGCAGTACTTC. Protein: CASSPPRTALIYEQYF.

The sample holds one count of this clone. CDR3 in amino acids: CASSQRDSTTYEQYF. CDR3 nucleotides: TGTGCCAGCAGCCAACGGGACAGCACCACCTACGAGCAGTACTTC. The V call is TRBV11-3, the J call TRBJ2-7; TRBD1 matches 7 bases. CDR1 and CDR2 from the germline V gene are SGHNT and YENEEA. This CDR3 has 15 amino acids. The V gene end was trimmed by 5 bases and the J gene end by 2 bases; junction bases not matched to a gene: 9.

The chain combines TRBV4-3 with TRBJ1-5, with D hard to call. CDR1 LGHNA and CDR2 YSLEER come from the germline V gene. V dropped 0 bases and J dropped 0 bases, with 6 bases sitting between them. This CDR3 has 15 amino acids. CDR3 amino acids: CASSQERVSNQPQHF. The DNA of the CDR3 is TGCGCCAGCAGCCAAGAAAGGGTTAGCAATCAGCCCCAGCATTTT.

Points on this clone: The same CDR3 also results from other DNA sequences found in this sample. The chain recombines TRBV5-1 with TRBJ1-2; TRBD1 aligns across 7 bases. The CDR3 is 13 amino acids. Germline V lookup: CDR1 SGHRS, CDR2 YFSETQ. J lost 5 bases, V lost 5 bases, and 6 bases had no gene match. CDR3 DNA sequence: TGCGCCAGCAGTTTCGGGACAGCGTATGGCTACACCTTC. Translating gives CASSFGTAYGYTF.

This chain connects TRBV18 to TRBJ2-5; TRBD1 matches at 10 bases. The germline V gene has CDR1 KGHSH and CDR2 LQKENI. V lost 3 bases and J lost 2; bases outside the gene matches: 12. The CDR3 sequence is 18 residues long. Written as DNA, the CDR3 is TGTGCCAGCTCACCTCAAAGAAGGACAGGGGGGCCTCAAGAGACCCAGTACTTC. Protein sequence: CASSPQRRTGGPQETQYF.

A note on this clone: The junction departs from the called germline gene at one end, perhaps through a read error. The chain links TRBV4-1 to TRBJ2-7, with 7 positions matching TRBD1. Per the germline V gene, CDR1 is MGHRA and CDR2 is YSYEKL. The CDR3 consists of 13 residues. The CDR3 sequence is CASSEDREYEQYF. The CDR3, as DNA: TGCGCCAGCAGCGAAGACAGGGAATACGAGCAGTACTTC.

This chain joins TRBV6-5 and TRBJ2-1, with D tentatively TRBD1 (6 bases). Germline V gene sequence: CDR1 MNHEY, CDR2 SVGAGI. The CDR3 is 15 amino acids. Trimming shortened V by 4 bases and J by 2 bases, and 12 bases separated the two germline ends. CDR3 sequence (DNA): TGTGCCAGCAGTTCTGAGGGGGAAGCCTACAATGAGCAGTTCTTC. Translated: CASSSEGEAYNEQFF.

As concerns this clone: Other DNA sequences in this specimen translate into the identical CDR3. The chain links TRBV5-1 to TRBJ1-1, with unresolved D. V lost 1 base and J lost 2, with 6 bases in between. The CDR3 is 13 amino acids. CDR1 is SGHRS and CDR2 is YFSETQ in the germline V gene. The CDR3 is CASSLPGNTEAFF. The CDR3 DNA sequence: TGCGCCAGCAGCTTGCCAGGAAACACTGAAGCTTTCTTT.

The V gene is TRBV5-1, the J gene TRBJ2-3; tentatively, D is TRBD1 or TRBD2 (5 bases each). Trimming removed 0 bases at V and 8 bases at J, with 13 bases between. Germline values: CDR1 SGHRS, CDR2 YFSETQ. The CDR3 has 14 residues. CDR3 protein: CASSLGGAGTTQYF. The CDR3 DNA is TGCGCCAGCAGCTTGGGAGGGGCGGGTACTACGCAGTATTTT.

The rearrangement joins TRBV11-2 to TRBJ1-3; TRBD1 matches 9 bases. V lost 0 bases, J lost 8 bases, and 5 bases stayed unmatched. Germline V gene lookup returns CDR1 SGHAT and CDR2 FQNNGV. This CDR3 has 15 amino acids. CDR3 loop: CASSLDRDREDTIYF. CDR3 sequence (DNA): TGTGCCAGCAGCTTAGACCGGGACAGGGAGGACACCATATATTTT. Filled out from reference TRBV11-2 and TRBJ1-3, the complete variable domain reads EAGVAQSPRYKIIEKRQSVAFWCNPISGHATLYWYQQILGQGPKLLIQFQNNGVVDDSQLPKDRFSAERLKGVDSTLKIQPAKLEDSAVYLCASSLDRDREDTIYFGEGSWLTVV.

Points on this clone: Other DNA variants within this sample encode the same CDR3. The V call is TRBV6-5, the J call TRBJ1-1; D is unresolved. The CDR3 is 14 amino acids. Germline CDR1 is MNHEY and CDR2 is SVGAGI. V was shortened by 0 bases and J by 0 bases, with 5 bases between the two germline ends. The CDR3 DNA is TGTGCCAGCAGTTACTCCGGTTTGAACACTGAAGCTTTCTTT. Its translation is CASSYSGLNTEAFF.

The table lists this clone with a few counts. V is TRBV2 and J is TRBJ1-1; a weak D match, TRBD1 (6 bases). The germline V gene has CDR1 SNHLY and CDR2 FYNNEI. CDR3 size: 15 residues. V lost 0 bases and J lost 6, with 14 bases in between. The chain's CDR3 is CASSEALAGVAEAFF. For the CDR3, the DNA is TGTGCCAGCAGTGAAGCGCTTGCAGGGGTGGCTGAAGCTTTCTTT. The full variable domain, rest sourced from reference TRBV2 and TRBJ1-1, is EPEVTQTPSHQVTQMGQEVILRCVPISNHLYFYWYRQILGQKVEFLVSFYNNEISEKSEIFDDQFSVERPDGSNFTLKIRSTKLEDSAMYFCASSEALAGVAEAFFGQGTRLTVV.

The genes are TRBV6-1 and TRBJ2-4, with D possibly TRBD1 on 6 matching bases. V dropped 1 base and J dropped 0 bases, with 10 bases sitting between them. The CDR3 runs to 16 residues. In germline, CDR1 is MNHNS, CDR2 SASEGT. CDR3 in amino acids: CASSEEGVGAKNIQYF. The CDR3 nucleotides are TGTGCCAGCAGTGAAGAGGGGGTGGGAGCCAAAAACATTCAGTACTTC.

There are a few counts of this clone. This chain joins TRBV6-5 and TRBJ1-1; possibly TRBD1 for D (6 bases). V was trimmed by 5 bases and J by 4 bases, leaving 11 bases between them. Germline V gene lookup returns CDR1 MNHEY and CDR2 SVGAGI. The CDR3 covers 13 residues. This chain's CDR3 is CASSPTGSTEAFF. Written as DNA, the CDR3 is TGTGCCAGCAGTCCAACAGGGAGCACTGAAGCTTTCTTT.

J is TRBJ1-2 and V is TRBV4-3, with D possibly being TRBD1 (6 bases). The germline gives CDR1 LGHNA, CDR2 YSLEER. With 1 base removed from V and 3 bases from J, the gap between germline ends came to 12 bases. The CDR3 loop spans 15 amino acids. CDR3 sequence reads: CASSQVIGGDYGYTF. CDR3 sequence (DNA): TGCGCCAGCAGCCAAGTCATAGGGGGGGACTATGGCTACACCTTC.

The chain employs TRBV6-5 and TRBJ2-6; D perhaps matches TRBD1 (6 bases). V was trimmed by 8 bases and J by 2 bases, leaving 13 bases between them. CDR3 length: 15 amino acids. Germline V gives CDR1 MNHEY, CDR2 SVGAGI. The DNA of the CDR3 is TGTGCCAGCTTGCGCCGACAGGCTGGGGCCAACGTCCTGACTTTC. It encodes CASLRRQAGANVLTF.

The CDR3 reads CASSPTLGTGGTDTQYF. The CDR3 DNA sequence: TGCGCCAGCAGCCCCACCTTGGGGACAGGGGGCACAGATACGCAGTATTTT. The chain combines TRBV5-1 with TRBJ2-3; 10 bases are a match to TRBD1. Per the germline V gene, CDR1 is SGHRS and CDR2 is YFSETQ. Trimming cost V 4 bases and J 1 base; bases outside gene matches: 9. This CDR3 has 17 residues.

The chain joins TRBV4-1 to TRBJ1-4; 7 bases line up with TRBD1. The CDR3 is 16 residues long. J gave up 0 bases and V 1 base, and 2 bases lay outside the gene matches. Germline V CDR1 and CDR2: MGHRA, YSYEKL. The CDR3 DNA reads TGCGCCAGCAGCCAAGGGGGGACAGCAACTAATGAAAAACTGTTTTTT. Encoded protein: CASSQGGTATNEKLFF.

The chain combines TRBV7-3 with TRBJ2-6; D gene ambiguous. With 5 bases removed from V and 4 bases from J, the gap between germline ends came to 15 bases. The CDR3 contains 16 residues. Germline V gives CDR1 SGHTA, CDR2 FQGTGA. CDR3 coding DNA: TGTGCCAGCAGCCCGATGGGCCAGCTGGGGGCCAACGTCCTGACTTTC. It translates to CASSPMGQLGANVLTF.

The table lists this clone with a count of one. The chain combines TRBV11-3 with TRBJ1-5; D is ambiguous. Germline assignment: CDR1 SGHNT and CDR2 YENEEA. V gave up 2 bases and J gave up 0 bases, with 2 bases separating them. The CDR3 has 13 amino acids. CDR3 sequence (DNA): TGTGCCAGCAGCTTACATAGCAATCAGCCCCAGCATTTT. It codes for CASSLHSNQPQHF.